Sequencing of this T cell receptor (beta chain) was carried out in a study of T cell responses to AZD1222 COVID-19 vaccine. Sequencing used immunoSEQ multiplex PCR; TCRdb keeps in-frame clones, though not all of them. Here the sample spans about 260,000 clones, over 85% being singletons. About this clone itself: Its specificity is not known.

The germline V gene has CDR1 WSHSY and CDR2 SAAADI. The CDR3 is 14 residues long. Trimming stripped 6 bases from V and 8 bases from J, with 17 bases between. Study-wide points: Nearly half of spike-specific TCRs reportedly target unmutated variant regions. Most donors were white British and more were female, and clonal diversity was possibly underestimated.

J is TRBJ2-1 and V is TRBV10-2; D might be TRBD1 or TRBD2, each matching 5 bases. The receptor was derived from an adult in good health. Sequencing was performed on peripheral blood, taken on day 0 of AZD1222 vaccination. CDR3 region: CASRAGTLRDEQFF. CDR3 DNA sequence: TGCGCCAGCAGGGCCGGGACCCTTCGCGATGAGCAGTTCTTC.